Here is one T cell receptor beta chain with its context. V gave up 6 bases and J gave up 1 base, with 10 bases separating them. The germline V gene encodes CDR1 KGHSH and CDR2 LQKENI. This CDR3 comprises 13 residues. A multiplex PCR was run with 60 Vbeta primers and 13 Jbeta primers. The assay was immunoSEQ multiplex PCR, and TCRdb's table has in-frame clones only and misses some. The profile covers 150,000 to 170,000 clones, with 75% to 85% appearing a single time and roughly 7.1% taken by the ten largest. This entry belongs to a study of cytomegalovirus exposure and HLA in healthy donors. The chain has TRBV18 and TRBJ2-7; a possible D gene is TRBD1 (6 bases). This TCR came from a man aged 30 to 45 in good health and CMV-seropositive. Sequenced: PBMCs. CDR3 in DNA: TGTGCCAGCTCGTCACAGGGTTCCTACGAGCAGTACTTC. It specifies CASSSQGSYEQYF.